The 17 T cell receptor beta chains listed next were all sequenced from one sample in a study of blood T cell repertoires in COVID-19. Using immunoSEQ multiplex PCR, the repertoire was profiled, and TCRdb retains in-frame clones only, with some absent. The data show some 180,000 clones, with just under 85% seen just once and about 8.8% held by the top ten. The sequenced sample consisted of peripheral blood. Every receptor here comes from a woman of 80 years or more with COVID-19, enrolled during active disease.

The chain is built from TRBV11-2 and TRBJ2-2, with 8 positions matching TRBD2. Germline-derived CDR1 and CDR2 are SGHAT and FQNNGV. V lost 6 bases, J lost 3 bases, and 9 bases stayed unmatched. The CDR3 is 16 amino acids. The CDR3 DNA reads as TGTGCCAGCAGGCAAACCGGGACTAGGGACACCGGGGAGCTGTTTTTT. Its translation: CASRQTGTRDTGELFF.

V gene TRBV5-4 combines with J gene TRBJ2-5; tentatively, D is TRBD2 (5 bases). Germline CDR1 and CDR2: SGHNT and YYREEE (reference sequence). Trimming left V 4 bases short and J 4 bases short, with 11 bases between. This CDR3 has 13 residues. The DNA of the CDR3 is TGTGCCAGCAGCACTTTCCTAGCAGAGACCCAGTACTTC. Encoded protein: CASSTFLAETQYF.

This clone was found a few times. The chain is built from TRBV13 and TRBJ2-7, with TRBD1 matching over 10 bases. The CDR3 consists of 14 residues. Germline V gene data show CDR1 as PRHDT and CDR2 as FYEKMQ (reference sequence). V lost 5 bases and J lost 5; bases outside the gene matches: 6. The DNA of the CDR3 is TGTGCCAGCAGCCTCCGGGACAGGGGACACGAGCAGTACTTC. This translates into CASSLRDRGHEQYF.

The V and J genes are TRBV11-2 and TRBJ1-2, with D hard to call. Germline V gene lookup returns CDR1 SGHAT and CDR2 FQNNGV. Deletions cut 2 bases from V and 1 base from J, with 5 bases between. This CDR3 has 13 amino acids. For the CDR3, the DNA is TGTGCCAGCAGCTTATCCGTTAACTATGGCTACACCTTC. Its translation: CASSLSVNYGYTF.

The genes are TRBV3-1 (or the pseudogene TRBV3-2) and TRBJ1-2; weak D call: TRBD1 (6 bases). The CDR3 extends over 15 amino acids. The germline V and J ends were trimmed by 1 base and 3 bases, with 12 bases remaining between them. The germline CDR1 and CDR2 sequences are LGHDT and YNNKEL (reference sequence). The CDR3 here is CASSQVAGGDYGYTF. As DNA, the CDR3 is TGTGCCAGCAGCCAAGTAGCGGGGGGCGACTATGGCTACACCTTC.

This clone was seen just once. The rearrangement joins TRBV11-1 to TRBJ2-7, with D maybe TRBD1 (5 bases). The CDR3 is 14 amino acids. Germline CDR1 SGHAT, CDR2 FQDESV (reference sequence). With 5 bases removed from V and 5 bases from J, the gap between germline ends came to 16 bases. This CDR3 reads CASSPTRTGHEQYF. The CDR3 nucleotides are TGTGCCAGCAGCCCGACCCGAACAGGTCACGAGCAGTACTTC.

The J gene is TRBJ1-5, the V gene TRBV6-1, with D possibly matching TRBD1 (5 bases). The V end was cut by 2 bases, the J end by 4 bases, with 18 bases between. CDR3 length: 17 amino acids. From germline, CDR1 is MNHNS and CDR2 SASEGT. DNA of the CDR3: TGTGCCAGCAGTGAACCTTCATCAGGGTACAGGAATCAGCCCCAGCATTTT. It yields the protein CASSEPSSGYRNQPQHF.

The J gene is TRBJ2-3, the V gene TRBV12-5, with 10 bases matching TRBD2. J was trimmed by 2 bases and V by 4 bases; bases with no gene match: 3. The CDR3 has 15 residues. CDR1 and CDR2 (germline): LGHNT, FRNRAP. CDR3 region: CASGWTSGYTDTQYF. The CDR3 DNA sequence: TGTGCTAGTGGTTGGACTAGCGGATACACAGATACGCAGTATTTT. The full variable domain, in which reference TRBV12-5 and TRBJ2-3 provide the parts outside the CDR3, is DARVTQTPRHKVTEMGQEVTMRCQPILGHNTVFWYRQTMMQGLELLAYFRNRAPLDDSGMPKDRFSAEMPDATLATLKIQPSEPRDSAVYFCASGWTSGYTDTQYFGPGTRLTVL.

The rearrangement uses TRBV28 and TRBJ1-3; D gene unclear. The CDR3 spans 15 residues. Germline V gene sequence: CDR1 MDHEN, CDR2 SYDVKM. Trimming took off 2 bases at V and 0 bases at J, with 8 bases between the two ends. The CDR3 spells CASSLRRNSGNTIYF. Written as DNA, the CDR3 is TGTGCCAGCAGTTTAAGGCGGAACTCTGGAAACACCATATATTTT.

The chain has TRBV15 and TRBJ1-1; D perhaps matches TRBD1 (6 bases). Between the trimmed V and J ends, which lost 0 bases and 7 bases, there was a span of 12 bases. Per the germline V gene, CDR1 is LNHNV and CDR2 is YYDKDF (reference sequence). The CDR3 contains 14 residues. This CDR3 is CATSRDYVGGEAFF. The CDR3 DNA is TGTGCCACCAGCAGAGATTATGTAGGGGGTGAAGCTTTCTTT.

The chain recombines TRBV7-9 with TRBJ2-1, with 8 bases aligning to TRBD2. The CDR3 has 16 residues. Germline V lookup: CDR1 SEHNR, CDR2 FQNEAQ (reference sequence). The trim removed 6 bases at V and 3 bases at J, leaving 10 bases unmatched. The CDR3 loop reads CASSPTSGRIYNEQFF. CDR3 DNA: TGTGCCAGCAGTCCCACTAGCGGAAGGATCTACAATGAGCAGTTCTTC.

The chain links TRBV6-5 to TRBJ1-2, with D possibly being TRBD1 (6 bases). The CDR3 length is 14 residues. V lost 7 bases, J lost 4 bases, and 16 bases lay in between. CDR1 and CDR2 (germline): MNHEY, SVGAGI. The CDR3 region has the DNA TGTGCCAGCACCGAGGACAGATCCAGCTATGGCTACACCTTC. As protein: CASTEDRSSYGYTF.

As DNA, the CDR3 is TGCGCCAGCAGCTTGGGGAGGGGAGGAGAAAAACTGTTTTTT. Translated: CASSLGRGGEKLFF. The rearrangement uses TRBV5-1 and TRBJ1-4, with D tentatively TRBD1 (5 bases). The germline V gene has CDR1 SGHRS and CDR2 YFSETQ. The CDR3 spans 14 residues. Trimming took 0 bases from V and 8 from J, leaving 11 bases between them.

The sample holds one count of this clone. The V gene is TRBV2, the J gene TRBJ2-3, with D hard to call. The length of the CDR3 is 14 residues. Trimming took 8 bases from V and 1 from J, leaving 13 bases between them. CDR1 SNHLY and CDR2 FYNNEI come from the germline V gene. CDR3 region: CASESPAGTDTQYF. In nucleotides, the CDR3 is TGTGCCAGCGAATCCCCGGCGGGCACAGATACGCAGTATTTT.

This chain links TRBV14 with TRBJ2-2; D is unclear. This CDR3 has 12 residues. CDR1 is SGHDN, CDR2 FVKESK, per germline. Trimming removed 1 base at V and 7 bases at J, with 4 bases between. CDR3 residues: CASSQVIGELFF. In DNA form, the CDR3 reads TGTGCCAGCAGCCAAGTTATCGGGGAGCTGTTTTTT.

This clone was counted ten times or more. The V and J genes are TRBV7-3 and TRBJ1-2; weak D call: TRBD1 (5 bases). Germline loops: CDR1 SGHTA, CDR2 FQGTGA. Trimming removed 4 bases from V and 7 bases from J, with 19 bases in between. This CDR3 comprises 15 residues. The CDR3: CASSSVGGGRGGYTF. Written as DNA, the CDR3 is TGTGCCAGCAGCTCAGTAGGTGGTGGAAGGGGTGGCTACACCTTC.

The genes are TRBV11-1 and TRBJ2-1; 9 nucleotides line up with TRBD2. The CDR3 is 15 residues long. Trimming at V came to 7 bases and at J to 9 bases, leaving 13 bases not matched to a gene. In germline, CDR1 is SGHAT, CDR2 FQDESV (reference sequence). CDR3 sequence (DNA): TGTGCCAGCACCCGGGTAGCGGGGGACCCAAGTGAGCAGTTCTTC. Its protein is CASTRVAGDPSEQFF.